This T cell receptor (beta chain) stems from a study of vaccination and CD4 T cells after COVID-19. Study-wide findings and caveats: Researchers report that 304 of 307 vaccine-specific clones in convalescent patients proved spike mono-reactive.

About this clonotype itself: Its specificity is not known.

Once obtained from cultured CD4+ T cells, the DNA was sequenced using the Oncomine TCR Beta short-read assay. TCRdb recomputed calls from the PCR reads with MiXCR, one row per CDR3 protein. The table includes about 15,000 distinct CDR3 sequences, around 30% detected once. Indicated treatment: roughly 10-day PBMC culture with coronavirus spike peptide pools or control peptides (ViraFEST assay). V shed 5 bases, J shed 7 bases, and the junction held 8 bases outside the gene matches. Germline lookup yields CDR1 LNHDA and CDR2 SQIVND (reference sequence). CDR3 length: 14 residues. This TCR came from a human donor with COVID-19. V usage is TRBV19 and J usage is TRBJ2-7, with 10 bases that match TRBD2. Sequencing used cultured CD4+ T cells from blood. DNA of the CDR3: TGTGCCAGTAGTGAGAGCGGGGGGGCCGGAGAGCAGTACTTC. As protein: CASSESGGAGEQYF.